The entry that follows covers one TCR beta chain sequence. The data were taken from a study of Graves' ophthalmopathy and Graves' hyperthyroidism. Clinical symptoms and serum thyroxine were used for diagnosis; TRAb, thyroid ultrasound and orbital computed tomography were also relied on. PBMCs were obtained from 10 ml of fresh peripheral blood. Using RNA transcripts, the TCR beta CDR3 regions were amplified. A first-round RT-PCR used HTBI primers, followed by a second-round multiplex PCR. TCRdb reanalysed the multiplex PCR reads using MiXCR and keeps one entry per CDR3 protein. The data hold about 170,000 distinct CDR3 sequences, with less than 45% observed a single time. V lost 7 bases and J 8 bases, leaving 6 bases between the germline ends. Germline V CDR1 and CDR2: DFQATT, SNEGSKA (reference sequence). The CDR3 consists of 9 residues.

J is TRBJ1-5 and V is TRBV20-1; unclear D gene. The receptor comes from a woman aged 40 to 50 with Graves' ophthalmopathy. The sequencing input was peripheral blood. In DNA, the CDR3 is TGCAGTGTTGGGAAGCCCCAGCATTTT. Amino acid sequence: CSVGKPQHF.